The following is a T cell receptor (beta chain) sequence with its context. Its antigen remains undetermined. Base qualities are not recorded, but no much larger clone differs from it by a single base. The source of the sample is a study of T cell responses to AZD1222 COVID-19 vaccine (dated by TCRdb to 2020 to 2022). For context, the study as a whole: A total of around 240 trial participants underwent TCR sequencing, of whom roughly 210 received two doses of AZD1222 and about 25 received two doses of the MenACWY control vaccine. Enrollment into the trials was organized by age into subgroups of 18-55, 56-69 and 70-plus years, and those subgroups contained approximately 150, 30 and 60 TCR-sequenced participants, respectively.

The CDR3 regions of human TCRbeta chains were analyzed by immunosequencing. As for how the authors treated the data: Repertoire TCRs were checked for matches against a reference library of SARS-CoV-2-specific TCRs that had been generated using the MIRA antigen-specificity platform. Breadth was defined as the fraction of unique TCRs that were SARS-CoV-2-associated. Depth was defined as the fraction of total T cells that were SARS-CoV-2-associated. Using the MIRA data, each spike-specific TCR was mapped to the spike region that the TCR reacts to and placed in a CD4 or CD8 class. Log10-transformed breadth and depth values were compared by one-way ANOVA with Sidak's multiple comparisons tests. The table comes from immuneACCESS by way of TCRdb, which keeps in-frame sequences with V and J called. Part of the clones is missing from these tables; in studies checked, under half for an unresolved V gene and the rest for unknown reasons. V and J calls and clone size are given by that table; D and trimming were obtained from the DNA. This sample is represented by approximately 180,000 clones; 85% to 90% of them were singletons. The ten biggest clones cover 25% to 30% of the sample.

The CDR3, cysteine through phenylalanine, is 14 amino acids long. The read is trimmed to its CDR3 DNA, 42 bases read in frame from base 1. Broad study findings and their caveats: After two AZD1222 doses, both the breadth and the depth of spike-specific TCRs were significantly higher than at day 0 and than in MenACWY recipients. In the small 56-69-year group, the increase in depth fell short of significance, most likely because of low power. Nearly half of unique spike-specific TCRs reportedly recognized epitopes outside regions mutated in the B.1.351 and B.1.1.7 variants. Vaccine-associated CD4 TCRs spanned the whole spike protein, with dominant responses in regions 160-218 and 743-854. Because no samples from the day 14 peak response were available, repertoires could be characterized only after the peak T cell response. Participants were mostly white British and included more females than males, and it was suggested by the authors that clonal diversity may have been underestimated. Conclusions about previously exposed vaccinees are limited, since just six AZD1222 recipients were seropositive for SARS-CoV-2 at baseline.

The time point label of this sample denotes: about 28 days (+/-7) after the second vaccine dose. AZD1222 recipients given second doses at about 4 weeks or at about 12 weeks were pooled, since spike-specific TCR depth and breadth were not found to differ between the two schedules. Vaccinee samples came from UK trials COV001 and COV002, including a single-blind randomized controlled phase 2/3 trial of AZD1222 (ChAdOx1 nCoV-19) in healthy adults. For TCRbeta chain sequencing, PBMC samples from trial participants were taken at day 0 and at day 28 after the second dose. The sequence joins TRBV21-1 to TRBJ2-7; the tabulated D call, TRBD2, remains unverified against the DNA. TRBV21-1 has pseudogene status. Here the sequenced sample was peripheral blood, taken 28 days after the second AZD1222 dose. This sequence was found in an adult who received the AZD1222 COVID-19 vaccine. In nucleotides, the sequence is TGTGCCAGCAAACCCGGGACTAGCGCCTACGAGCAGTACTTC. Its translation is CASKPGTSAYEQYF.